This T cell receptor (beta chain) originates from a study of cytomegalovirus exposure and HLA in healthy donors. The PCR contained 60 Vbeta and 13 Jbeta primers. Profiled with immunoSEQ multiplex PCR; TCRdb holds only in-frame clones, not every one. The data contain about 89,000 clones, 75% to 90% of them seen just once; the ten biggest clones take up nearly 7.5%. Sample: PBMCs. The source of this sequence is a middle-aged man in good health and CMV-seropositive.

Here the CDR3 reads CASSLGLAGVSYNEQFF. The CDR3 DNA is TGTGCCAGCAGCTTAGGGCTAGCGGGAGTTTCTTACAATGAGCAGTTCTTC. The rearrangement joins TRBV5-6 to TRBJ2-1; TRBD2 agrees at 10 bases. The J segment lost 4 bases and the V segment lost 2 bases, leaving 9 bases of the junction unmatched. CDR3 length: 17 residues. The germline gives CDR1 SGHDT, CDR2 YYEEEE.